The source of this TCR beta chain is a study of shared clonotypes between healthy human individuals. Methods used by the authors: For the immunoSEQ data, sequences were junction-only without quality scores, so filtering differed. TCRdb keeps only in-frame clones here, not all; method: immunoSEQ multiplex PCR. V, J and clone size were drawn from that table, and D and trimming were deduced from the DNA. The profile shows approximately 740,000 clones, approximately 74% of them singletons. The V gene's germline CDR1 is MDHEN and CDR2 SYDVKM. V shed 9 bases and J shed 1 base, with 9 bases lying between them. The CDR3 is 12 amino acids.

Sequencing was done on a sample of memory CD4+ T cells sorted from blood. As for subset: CD45RA-negative fraction. The origin of this receptor is a woman in her 30s in good health. The chain is built from TRBV28 and TRBJ1-2; the D gene is possibly TRBD1 (6 bases). CDR3: CASQGNNYGYTF. CDR3 DNA: TGTGCCAGTCAGGGGAATAACTATGGCTACACCTTC.